Sequencing of this T cell receptor beta chain was carried out in a study of Graves' ophthalmopathy and Graves' hyperthyroidism. This clonotype was counted at least ten times. What it binds is not known. Germline V gene sequence: CDR1 SQVTM, CDR2 ANQGSEA. This CDR3 contains 13 residues. Investigators amplified TCR beta CDR3 regions from RNA transcripts. RT-PCR in the first round used HTBI primers; a second-round multiplex PCR followed. MiXCR, applied by TCRdb to the multiplex PCR reads, yields one record per CDR3 protein. The data contain around 1,000,000 distinct CDR3 sequences, less than 45% of them singletons. Other autoimmune diseases, uncontrolled infections, pregnancy or lactation led to the exclusion of patients. General observations from the study: It was with 70.59% sensitivity and 72.22% specificity that the model predicted ophthalmopathy progression.

This sequence originates from an adult man with Graves' hyperthyroidism. Input material: peripheral blood or thyroid tissue (not recorded which). The chain employs TRBV29-1 and TRBJ2-7; D remains ambiguous. The CDR3 spells CSVRQRSSYEQYF. CDR3 sequence (DNA): TGCAGTGTCAGGCAGCGTAGCTCCTACGAGCAGTACTTC.